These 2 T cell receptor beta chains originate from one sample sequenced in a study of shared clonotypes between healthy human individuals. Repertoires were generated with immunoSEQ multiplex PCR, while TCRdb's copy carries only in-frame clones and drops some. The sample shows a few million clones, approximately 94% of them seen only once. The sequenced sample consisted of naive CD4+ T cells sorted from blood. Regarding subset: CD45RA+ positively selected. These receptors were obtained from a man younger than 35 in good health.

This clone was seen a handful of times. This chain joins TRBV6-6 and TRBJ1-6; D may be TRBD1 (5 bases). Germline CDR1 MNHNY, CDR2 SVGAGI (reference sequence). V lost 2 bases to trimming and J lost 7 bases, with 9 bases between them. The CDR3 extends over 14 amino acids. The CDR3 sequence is CASSYGARNSPLHF. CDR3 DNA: TGTGCCAGCAGTTACGGGGCGCGCAATTCACCCCTCCACTTT.

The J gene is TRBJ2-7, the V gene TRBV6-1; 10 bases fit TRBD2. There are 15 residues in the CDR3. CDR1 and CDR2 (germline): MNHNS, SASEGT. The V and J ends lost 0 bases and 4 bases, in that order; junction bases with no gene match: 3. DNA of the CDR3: TGTGCCAGCAGTGAAGCGCCAGCGGGAGGGTACGAGCAGTACTTC. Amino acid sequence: CASSEAPAGGYEQYF.